This is a list of T cell receptor beta chains from one sample in a study of vaccination and CD4 T cells after COVID-19. TCRdb analysed the PCR reads with MiXCR anew, one entry per CDR3 protein. The sample has tens of thousands of distinct CDR3 sequences; around a third are singletons. Antigen specificity for these receptors is unknown. Material: CD4+ T cells from blood, cultured in vitro, obtained about 7 months after SARS-CoV-2 vaccination. The origin of the receptors is a human donor who had recovered from COVID-19. The CDR3 runs from the conserved cysteine through the conserved F or W. A D gene is named only where the DNA matches it firmly. Some rows mark clone size as missing; the rest say once, few, many or name a class of expanded clone.

CDR3 DNA	CDR3 protein	D gene	V gene	J gene	clone size
TGCAGTGCTAGAGACTTGCTACGACGGACAAACGCAGATACGCAGTATTTT	CSARDLLRRTNADTQYF	-	TRBV20-1	TRBJ2-3	many
TGTGCCAGCAGCTTAGCCCGATCCTGGGGCTACAATGAGCAGTTCTTC	CASSLARSWGYNEQFF	-	TRBV7-2	TRBJ2-1	few
TGTGCCAGCAGCCCGACAGGGGGGTACCAAGAGACCCAGTACTTC	CASSPTGGYQETQYF	TRBD1	TRBV7-9	TRBJ2-5	few
TGTGCCAGCAGGCCGGGACAGCTCTATGGCTACACCTTC	CASRPGQLYGYTF	TRBD1	TRBV6-1	TRBJ1-2	-
TGTGCCAGCAGTGGTATGCAGGGCCAAGAGACCCAGTACTTC	CASSGMQGQETQYF	-	TRBV6-1	TRBJ2-5	-
TGTGCCAGCAGGGGTGGCGGGGTCCGAGCTGAAGCTTTCTTT	CASRGGGVRAEAFF	-	TRBV28	TRBJ1-1	-
TGCGCCAGCAGCTTTAGGACAGGGAACTATGGCTACACCTTC	CASSFRTGNYGYTF	TRBD1	TRBV5-1	TRBJ1-2	-
TGCGCCAGCAGCGAGACAGGGGACACTGAAGCTTTCTTT	CASSETGDTEAFF	TRBD1	TRBV5-1	TRBJ1-1	-
TGTGCCAGCAGCTTCTATACGGGACTAGCGACACAAGAGACCCAGTACTTC	CASSFYTGLATQETQYF	TRBD2	TRBV7-9	TRBJ2-5	-
TGTGCCAGTAGTATGTGGGCGGGCGGCATCAACCAAGAGACCCAGTACTTC	CASSMWAGGINQETQYF	-	TRBV19	TRBJ2-5	few
TGTGCCAGCAGTGAAGACGGGAACCAAGAGACCCAGTACTTC	CASSEDGNQETQYF	-	TRBV6-1	TRBJ2-5	-
TGTGCCAGCAGCCCTCCAGGGCTAGCGGGAGGGTTTCAGACCCAGTACTTC	CASSPPGLAGGFQTQYF	TRBD2	TRBV11-2	TRBJ2-5	-
TGCGCCAGCAGCCAAGGGGAGGCAGATTGGACCTACGAGCAGTACTTC	CASSQGEADWTYEQYF	-	TRBV4-1	TRBJ2-7	-
TGTGCCAGCAGGGGACTAGCGGGAGGCCGATACAATGAGCAGTTCTTC	CASRGLAGGRYNEQFF	TRBD2	TRBV6-1	TRBJ2-1	few
TGTGCCAGCAGTTTGTTTGGGGGCAGGACCCAAGAGACCCAGTACTTC	CASSLFGGRTQETQYF	-	TRBV27	TRBJ2-5	few
TGCAGTGCTAAAGCGGGAGGGGGCACAGATACGCAGTATTTT	CSAKAGGGTDTQYF	TRBD2	TRBV20-1	TRBJ2-3	-
TGTGCCAGTAATCACAGGGATGGCTACACCTTC	CASNHRDGYTF	-	TRBV2	TRBJ1-2	-
TGTGCCAGCAGCCAAGATTTAGGGAAGGGAGAGACCCAGTACTTC	CASSQDLGKGETQYF	-	TRBV4-2	TRBJ2-5	-
TGTGCCAGCAGTGAGGGACTAGAGAGCTACAATGAGCAGTTCTTC	CASSEGLESYNEQFF	TRBD2	TRBV27	TRBJ2-1	-
TGTGCCAGCAGCCAGACTAGCTTGGCGTCAGAGACCCAGTACTTC	CASSQTSLASETQYF	TRBD2	TRBV4-2	TRBJ2-5	-
TGCAGTGCTAGAGACCCGTCGGGAGTAGGTGATGAGCAGTTCTTC	CSARDPSGVGDEQFF	-	TRBV20-1	TRBJ2-1	-
TGCAGTGCTAGAGCAGTAGGTAGTGAGCAGTTCTTC	CSARAVGSEQFF	-	TRBV20-1	TRBJ2-1	-
TGTGCCAGCAGCCCAATGACTAGCTCCTACAATGAGCAGTTCTTC	CASSPMTSSYNEQFF	-	TRBV14	TRBJ2-1	few
TGTGCCAGCAGCTTAGGGGGTTATGGCTACACCTTC	CASSLGGYGYTF	-	TRBV7-2	TRBJ1-2	-
TGTGCCAGCAGTTTCTCTCGGGGGGGACAAGAGACCCAGTACTTC	CASSFSRGGQETQYF	TRBD2	TRBV27	TRBJ2-5	-
TGTGCCAGTAGTTTACAGGGTGTATATGGCTACACCTTC	CASSLQGVYGYTF	-	TRBV19	TRBJ1-2	-
TGTGCCAGCGGCCCCCAACTATACGACGAGCAGTACTTC	CASGPQLYDEQYF	-	TRBV2	TRBJ2-7	-
TGCAGTGCTAGAGCTGGGTTGGGACTAGCGTGGGAGACCCAGTACTTC	CSARAGLGLAWETQYF	TRBD2	TRBV20-1	TRBJ2-5	-
TGTGCCAGCAGCTTTGGAAGCGGGAGTGGGACAGATACGCAGTATTTT	CASSFGSGSGTDTQYF	TRBD2	TRBV7-9	TRBJ2-3	-
TGCAGTGCTAGAGACCTTAGCGGGAGTTCCTACGAGCAGTACTTC	CSARDLSGSSYEQYF	TRBD2	TRBV20-1	TRBJ2-7	once
TGTGCCAGCAGTTTACTTGCGGGGGTACACACAGATACGCAGTATTTT	CASSLLAGVHTDTQYF	TRBD2	TRBV27	TRBJ2-3	few
TGTGCCAGCAGTTTAGCGGGGAGAGGTTTTGTGGCCCAGTACTTC	CASSLAGRGFVAQYF	-	TRBV12-3/TRBV12-4	TRBJ2-5	-
TGTGCCATCAGTGCCAAAGGGCTGGACACTGAAGCTTTCTTT	CAISAKGLDTEAFF	-	TRBV10-3	TRBJ1-1	-
TGCAGTGCTAGTATTGGGCCTGAGAATGAGCAGTTCTTC	CSASIGPENEQFF	-	TRBV20-1	TRBJ2-1	-
TGTGCCAGCAGTGAATATCCCAGGTCCTACGAGCAGTACTTC	CASSEYPRSYEQYF	-	TRBV25-1	TRBJ2-7	-
TGTGCCAGCAGTTACTCAAGGCAACACTATGAAGATACGCAGTATTTT	CASSYSRQHYEDTQYF	-	TRBV6-5	TRBJ2-3	-